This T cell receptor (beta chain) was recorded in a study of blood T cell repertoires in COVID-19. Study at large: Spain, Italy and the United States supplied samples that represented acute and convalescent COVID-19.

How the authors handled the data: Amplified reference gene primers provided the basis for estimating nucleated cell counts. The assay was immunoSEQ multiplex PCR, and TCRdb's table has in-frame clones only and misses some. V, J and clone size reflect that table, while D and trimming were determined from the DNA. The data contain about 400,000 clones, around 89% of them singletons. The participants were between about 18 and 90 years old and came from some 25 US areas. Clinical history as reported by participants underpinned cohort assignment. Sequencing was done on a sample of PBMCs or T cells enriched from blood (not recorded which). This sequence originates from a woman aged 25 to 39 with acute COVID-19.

CDR3 amino acids: CASKLEDQPGNTIYF. CDR3 sequence (DNA): TGTGCCAGCAAACTCGAGGATCAGCCTGGAAACACCATATATTTT. This chain connects TRBV2 to TRBJ1-3; D uncertain. Per the germline V gene, CDR1 is SNHLY and CDR2 is FYNNEI. The CDR3 consists of 15 residues. The V end lost 7 bases, the J end lost 2 bases, and 15 bases lay between the germline ends.